This T cell receptor beta chain was recovered during a study of blood T cell repertoires in COVID-19. Sequenced by immunoSEQ multiplex PCR; TCRdb stores in-frame clones only, minus some. The sample contains about 310,000 clones, around 90% of which appear only once. This clone was counted a single time. The V gene's germline CDR1 is MGHDK and CDR2 SYGVNS. The CDR3 consists of 18 residues. J gave up 7 bases and V 3 bases, and 21 bases lay outside the gene matches. The receptor was isolated from a woman younger than 35 with acute COVID-19. J is TRBJ2-7 and V is TRBV25-1; the match to TRBD2 covers 7 bases. Input material: PBMCs or T cells enriched from blood (not recorded which). The CDR3 DNA sequence: TGTGCCAGCAGTGATCCCCCGGGGACGGGAGGTAGCCGAGGAGAGCAGTACTTC. This encodes CASSDPPGTGGSRGEQYF.